The entry below gives a single TCR beta chain sequence along with its context. The antigen remains unidentified. The data stem from a study of cytomegalovirus exposure and HLA in healthy donors. Turning to the study itself: The 90 to 150 validation repertoires, a later analysis reported, used the same platform as the roughly 660 repertoires from the first cohort.

The CDR3 extends over 13 amino acids. From germline, CDR1 is SSHAT and CDR2 FNYEAQ (reference sequence). The V end lost 5 bases, the J end lost 7 bases, and 12 bases lay between the germline ends. Study results and limitations: Reports indicated that the classifier achieved high specificity and sensitivity in diagnosing cytomegalovirus status.

The assay was immunoSEQ multiplex PCR, and TCRdb's table has in-frame clones only and misses some. The table records about 190,000 clones, roughly 83% of them present only once. The J gene is TRBJ2-1, the V gene TRBV7-7, with a tentative D call TRBD1 (5 bases). This receptor was obtained from a woman in her late teens or twenties in good health and CMV-seronegative. The sequencing sample was made of PBMCs. The CDR3 protein is CASSLGTGNEQFF. For the CDR3, the DNA is TGTGCCAGCAGCCTTGGAACAGGTAATGAGCAGTTCTTC.